This section outlines one T cell receptor beta chain sequence together with its context. Its antigen is undetermined. Cultured CD4+ T cell DNA was sequenced using the Oncomine TCR Beta short-read assay. One entry per CDR3 protein results from TCRdb running MiXCR on the PCR reads. The table has more than 20,000 distinct CDR3 sequences, around 45% seen once; the top ten hold just over 7%. This sample is part of a study of vaccination and CD4 T cells after COVID-19. Study-level background: Collection of post-COVID samples occurred a median about 98 days after diagnosis, spanning a range of 35 to 161. The stimulating agents, overlapping spike peptides, came from SARS-CoV-2, HCoV-NL63, HCoV-OC43 and HCoV-229E. Control cultures, each given a CEFX pool, an HIV-1 Nef pool, or no peptide, were included.

Overall study results and limits: For convalescent patients, a median 86.3% of reactive clones surfaced exclusively after vaccination.

The CDR3 consists of 12 residues. V lost 4 bases and J lost 4; bases outside the gene matches: 0. The V gene's germline CDR1 is SNHLY and CDR2 FYNNEI. Treatment: roughly 11-day PBMC culture with coronavirus spike peptide pools or control peptides (ViraFEST assay). The clonotype was recovered from a human donor who had recovered from COVID-19. Sequencing input: CD4+ T cells from blood, cultured in vitro. The rearrangement joins TRBV2 to TRBJ2-5; TRBD2 matches 7 bases. CDR3 sequence reads: CASSASGETQYF. DNA of the CDR3: TGTGCCAGCAGTGCTAGCGGAGAGACCCAGTACTTC.